One and the same sample provided the 5 T cell receptor beta chains below, sequenced in a study of blood T cell repertoires in COVID-19. TCRdb's table, derived via immunoSEQ multiplex PCR, lists solely in-frame clones and lacks some. The table records roughly 360,000 clones, around 83% of them present only once. Sequenced input: PBMCs or T cells enriched from blood (not recorded which). Receptor source: a woman aged 45 to 65 who had recovered from COVID-19.

This sequence joins TRBV6-4 and TRBJ1-6, with TRBD1 identical over 7 bases. The V segment lost 3 bases and the J segment 10 bases; nucleotides outside the gene matches: 6. The germline gives CDR1 MRHNA, CDR2 SNTAGT. There are 14 residues in the CDR3. The CDR3 nucleotides read TGTGCCAGCAGTGAGGGACAGCGAGGGTCACCCCTCCACTTT. It yields the protein CASSEGQRGSPLHF.

The chain uses TRBV3-1 (or the pseudogene TRBV3-2) and TRBJ2-3; TRBD1 is a possible D gene (5 bases). Germline CDR1 and CDR2: LGHDT and YNNKEL (reference sequence). CDR3 size: 14 residues. V shed 4 bases and J shed 2 bases, with 10 bases lying between them. The CDR3 DNA is TGTGCCAGCAGCCTTGGACACCTCACAGATACGCAGTATTTT. It specifies CASSLGHLTDTQYF.

V and J are TRBV19 and TRBJ1-2; D unclear. Germline V gene sequence: CDR1 LNHDA, CDR2 SQIVND (reference sequence). The CDR3 has 16 amino acids. V shed 5 bases and J shed 1 base, with 17 bases lying between them. The CDR3 spells CASSLPQSAINYGYTF. CDR3 nucleotides: TGTGCCAGTAGTTTGCCCCAAAGCGCGATTAACTATGGCTACACCTTC.

This chain connects TRBV28 to TRBJ2-6; D may be TRBD1 (5 bases). The V and J ends lost 4 bases and 1 base respectively, with 14 bases between them. The CDR3 contains 17 residues. The germline V gene encodes CDR1 MDHEN and CDR2 SYDVKM. CDR3 amino acids: CASSSGLGWSGANVLTF. The CDR3 region has the DNA TGTGCCAGCAGTTCAGGGCTGGGGTGGTCTGGGGCCAACGTCCTGACTTTC.

The rearrangement joins TRBV7-9 to TRBJ1-5; 8 bases align to TRBD1. The CDR3 has 14 residues. Germline CDR1 reads SEHNR; CDR2 reads FQNEAQ (reference sequence). V was pared by 3 bases and J by 7 bases, with 5 bases of the junction left unmatched. CDR3 sequence reads: CASSFAGGGQPQHF. The DNA of the CDR3 is TGTGCCAGCAGCTTCGCAGGGGGCGGCCAGCCCCAGCATTTT. Full variable domain (outside the CDR3, taken from reference TRBV7-9 and TRBJ1-5): DTGVSQNPRHKITKRGQNVTFRCDPISEHNRLYWYRQTLGQGPEFLTYFQNEAQLEKSRLLSDRFSAERPKGSFSTLEIQRTEQGDSAMYLCASSFAGGGQPQHFGDGTRLSIL.